The T cell receptor (beta chain) described here comes from a study of cytomegalovirus exposure and HLA in healthy donors. PCR was performed using 60 Vbeta and 13 Jbeta primers. TCRdb's table, derived via immunoSEQ multiplex PCR, lists solely in-frame clones and lacks some. The sample has some 95,000 clones; about 82% are singletons. Per the germline V gene, CDR1 is KGHSH and CDR2 is LQKENI. The ends were cut back, 2 bases at V and 4 bases at J, with 12 bases in the middle. This CDR3 has 14 residues. This receptor was identified in a man aged 25-40 years in good health and CMV-seronegative. Input material: PBMCs. The V call is TRBV18, the J call TRBJ2-7, with D possibly TRBD2 on 6 matching bases. The CDR3 reads CASSPVGSGYEQYF. CDR3 sequence (DNA): TGTGCCAGCTCACCAGTGGGGAGCGGGTACGAGCAGTACTTC.